These 21 T cell receptor beta chains came from one sample sequenced in a study of T cell changes during pregnancy in multiple sclerosis. Measured with immunoSEQ multiplex PCR; TCRdb has only the in-frame clones, and not every one. The sample lists more than 35,000 clones, around 89% occurring once. Sequences were derived from CD8+ T cells from peripheral blood mononuclear cells, sampled after pregnancy. Source of these receptors: a female donor in good health, enrolled as a control in a pregnancy study.

This chain links TRBV19 with TRBJ2-3; D possibly corresponds to TRBD1 (6 bases). This CDR3 is built from 15 residues. The ends were cut back, 3 bases at V and 4 bases at J, with 14 bases in the middle. Germline V gives CDR1 LNHDA, CDR2 SQIVND (reference sequence). The CDR3: CASSIMTGVPDTQYF. CDR3 coding DNA: TGTGCCAGTAGTATTATGACAGGAGTCCCAGATACGCAGTATTTT.

The chain joins TRBV7-2 to TRBJ1-4; TRBD1 is a possible D gene (6 bases). CDR3 size: 14 residues. Germline assignment: CDR1 SGHTA and CDR2 FQGNSA. Trimming shortened V by 5 bases and J by 2 bases, and 9 bases separated the two germline ends. This CDR3 reads CASSIDRTNEKLFF. The CDR3 nucleotides read TGTGCCAGCAGCATCGACAGGACTAATGAAAAACTGTTTTTT. Filled out from reference TRBV7-2 and TRBJ1-4, the complete variable domain reads GAGVSQSPSNKVTEKGKDVELRCDPISGHTALYWYRQSLGQGLEFLIYFQGNSAPDKSGLPSDRFSAERTGGSVSTLTIQRTQQEDSAVYLCASSIDRTNEKLFFGSGTQLSVL.

The chain uses TRBV28 and TRBJ1-2; D gene ambiguous. This CDR3 contains 11 residues. V lost 4 bases and J lost 6, with 6 bases in between. CDR1 is MDHEN and CDR2 is SYDVKM in the germline V gene. CDR3 in amino acids: CASSSSNGYTF. The CDR3 DNA sequence: TGTGCCAGCAGTTCTTCTAATGGCTACACCTTC.

This clone was detected once. The chain has TRBV27 and TRBJ2-5; TRBD2 matches at 8 bases. This CDR3 region has 14 residues. Germline V lookup: CDR1 MNHEY, CDR2 SMNVEV (reference sequence). J lost 3 bases, V lost 6 bases, and 6 bases had no gene match. CDR3 region: CASRTGGSEETQYF. CDR3 sequence (DNA): TGTGCCAGCAGAACGGGGGGGTCGGAAGAGACCCAGTACTTC.

The gene calls are TRBV7-2 and TRBJ2-7; 8 bases map to TRBD1. V shed 5 bases, J shed 3 bases, and the junction held 9 bases outside the gene matches. Germline CDR1 and CDR2: SGHTA and FQGNSA. The CDR3 runs to 15 residues. CDR3 DNA sequence: TGTGCCAGCAGCGGAGGGACAGGCGCCCTCTACGAGCAGTACTTC. Protein sequence: CASSGGTGALYEQYF. Filled out from reference TRBV7-2 and TRBJ2-7, the complete variable domain reads GAGVSQSPSNKVTEKGKDVELRCDPISGHTALYWYRQSLGQGLEFLIYFQGNSAPDKSGLPSDRFSAERTGGSVSTLTIQRTQQEDSAVYLCASSGGTGALYEQYFGPGTRLTVT.

The chain joins TRBV7-2 to TRBJ2-1, with 9 bases aligning to TRBD2. The germline gives CDR1 SGHTA, CDR2 FQGNSA. After removal of 10 bases from V and 0 bases from J, the junction contained 13 bases not matched to a gene. This CDR3 is built from 17 residues. The CDR3: CAISRGGGALSYNEQFF. CDR3 coding DNA: TGTGCCATCTCGAGGGGCGGGGGGGCCCTCTCCTACAATGAGCAGTTCTTC.

The chain links TRBV5-1 to TRBJ1-3, with D possibly being TRBD1 (5 bases). The CDR3 loop spans 15 amino acids. Germline assignment: CDR1 SGHRS and CDR2 YFSETQ. V lost 0 bases and J lost 3, with 10 bases in between. The CDR3 DNA reads TGCGCCAGCAGCTTGGACCTAGGGGATGGAAACACCATATATTTT. As protein: CASSLDLGDGNTIYF.

This clone appeared a single time. The chain combines TRBV5-6 with TRBJ1-5; D gene unclear. Trimming removed 3 bases at V and 0 bases at J, with 7 bases between. CDR1 is SGHDT, CDR2 YYEEEE, per germline. The CDR3 covers 14 residues. CDR3 sequence: CASSSRGSNQPQHF. In DNA, the CDR3 is TGTGCCAGCAGCTCACGAGGTAGCAATCAGCCCCAGCATTTT.

This clone was detected only once. CDR3 sequence reads: CASSFPVIQDTEAFF. In DNA form, the CDR3 reads TGTGCCAGCAGCTTTCCTGTGATCCAGGACACTGAAGCTTTCTTT. The rearrangement uses TRBV7-9 and TRBJ1-1; D is ambiguous. The CDR3 is 15 residues long. CDR1 SEHNR and CDR2 FQNEAQ come from the germline V gene (reference sequence). With 3 bases removed from V and 3 bases from J, the gap between germline ends came to 14 bases.

The rearrangement links TRBV14 to TRBJ2-7, with D unclear. Germline V gives CDR1 SGHDN, CDR2 FVKESK. The length of the CDR3 is 12 residues. Trimming took 5 bases from V and 3 from J, leaving 8 bases between them. DNA for the CDR3: TGTGCCAGCAGCGATGGCCACTACGAGCAGTACTTC. This translates into CASSDGHYEQYF. The whole variable domain, remainder taken from reference TRBV14 and TRBJ2-7, is EAGVTQFPSHSVIEKGQTVTLRCDPISGHDNLYWYRRVMGKEIKFLLHFVKESKQDESGMPNNRFLAERTGGTYSTLKVQPAELEDSGVYFCASSDGHYEQYFGPGTRLTVT.

The chain recombines TRBV4-2 with TRBJ2-7; D perhaps matches TRBD1 (7 bases). The V and J ends lost 0 bases and 4 bases respectively, with 13 bases between them. Germline CDR1 reads LGHNA; CDR2 reads YNFKEQ. This CDR3 comprises 15 residues. The CDR3 reads CASSQEFAGGYEQYF. The CDR3 DNA reads TGTGCCAGCAGCCAAGAGTTCGCAGGGGGGTACGAGCAGTACTTC.

The chain uses TRBV7-8 and TRBJ2-5; a weak D match, TRBD2 (7 bases). The CDR3 is 15 residues long. Germline V gives CDR1 SGHVS, CDR2 FQNEAQ. V lost 5 bases and J lost 14, with 27 bases in between. The CDR3 sequence is CASSPHGVPDGGAYF. CDR3 nucleotides: TGTGCCAGCAGCCCCCATGGTGTGCCGGATGGGGGGGCTTACTTC.

The CDR3: CASSESGAIYNEQFF. CDR3 DNA: TGCGCCAGCAGTGAGAGCGGGGCCATCTACAATGAGCAGTTCTTC. The J gene is TRBJ2-1, the V gene TRBV10-2, with TRBD2 matching over 7 bases. J was trimmed by 3 bases and V by 2 bases; bases with no gene match: 4. The CDR3 is made up of 15 amino acids. Germline CDR1 and CDR2: WSHSY and SAAADI.

CDR3 residues: CASSLAELAKDTQYF. CDR3 DNA: TGTGCCAGCAGCTTAGCGGAATTAGCCAAAGATACGCAGTATTTT. The gene calls are TRBV7-9 and TRBJ2-3, with D uncertain. V shed 0 bases and J shed 5 bases, with 12 bases lying between them. This CDR3 has 15 amino acids. Looked up from germline, CDR1 is SEHNR and CDR2 is FQNEAQ (reference sequence).

This chain connects TRBV29-1 to TRBJ2-7; D call uncertain. The CDR3 spans 11 residues. With 4 bases removed from V and 3 bases from J, the gap between germline ends came to 7 bases. Germline CDR1 SQVTM, CDR2 ANQGSEA. The CDR3 reads CSVVHNYEQYF. DNA for the CDR3: TGCAGCGTTGTTCACAACTACGAGCAGTACTTC.

This sequence joins TRBV7-9 and TRBJ1-6, with 7 nucleotides matching TRBD1. The CDR3 is made up of 12 amino acids. In germline, CDR1 is SEHNR, CDR2 FQNEAQ (reference sequence). With V trimmed by 5 bases and J by 12 bases, 4 bases remained unmatched. In DNA form, the CDR3 reads TGTGCCAGCAGCGACAGGGAGCGACCCCTCCACTTT. Translating it yields CASSDRERPLHF.

The gene calls are TRBV5-6 and TRBJ2-5, with 12 bases identical to TRBD2. Looked up from germline, CDR1 is SGHDT and CDR2 is YYEEEE. Trimming cost V 4 bases and J 3 bases; bases outside gene matches: 4. The CDR3 runs 15 residues. CDR3 sequence (DNA): TGTGCCAGCAGCCCCCTAGCGGGGGGGAAAGAGACCCAGTACTTC. Translation: CASSPLAGGKETQYF.

This clone was detected only once. This rearrangement joins TRBV6-4 to TRBJ2-3; 13 bases map to TRBD2. This CDR3 contains 18 residues. Germline V gene sequence: CDR1 MRHNA, CDR2 SNTAGT. The junction had 8 bases not matched to a gene; V was cut back by 5 bases and J by 0 bases. The CDR3 bases are TGTGCCAGCAGTCCCGGACTAGCGGGGGACCTTAGCACAGATACGCAGTATTTT. It encodes CASSPGLAGDLSTDTQYF.

The gene calls are TRBV2 and TRBJ1-5, with 8 bases that match TRBD1. The CDR3 runs 16 residues. The germline V gene has CDR1 SNHLY and CDR2 FYNNEI. The V gene end was trimmed by 8 bases and the J gene end by 5 bases; junction bases not matched to a gene: 14. The CDR3, as DNA: TGTGCCAGCGGACAGGGCCGGTTAGTGGTGGATCAGCCCCAGCATTTT. It translates to CASGQGRLVVDQPQHF.

The chain couples TRBV7-2 to TRBJ1-3, with D tentatively TRBD1 (5 bases). This CDR3 comprises 17 residues. Looked up from germline, CDR1 is SGHTA and CDR2 is FQGNSA. Trimming left V 1 base short and J 4 bases short, with 17 bases between. This CDR3 reads CASSLVGGEGPGNTIYF. The CDR3 DNA follows: TGTGCCAGCAGCTTAGTCGGGGGGGAGGGGCCAGGAAACACCATATATTTT. Complete variable domain (other parts from reference TRBV7-2 and TRBJ1-3): GAGVSQSPSNKVTEKGKDVELRCDPISGHTALYWYRQSLGQGLEFLIYFQGNSAPDKSGLPSDRFSAERTGGSVSTLTIQRTQQEDSAVYLCASSLVGGEGPGNTIYFGEGSWLTVV.

This sequence joins TRBV7-9 and TRBJ2-5; 7 bases map to TRBD2. The CDR3 contains 12 residues. The junction had 1 base not matched to a gene; V was cut back by 4 bases and J by 5 bases. The germline V gene has CDR1 SEHNR and CDR2 FQNEAQ (reference sequence). The CDR3, as DNA: TGTGCCAGCAGCTGGGGGGGGGAGACCCAGTACTTC. This encodes CASSWGGETQYF.